This TCR beta chain was retrieved from a study of CD8 T cells in ankylosing spondylitis. Researchers built TCR beta libraries using quantitative 5'-RACE with molecular barcodes. TCRdb re-called the 5' RACE reads through MiXCR, storing one row per CDR3 protein. This table holds 150,000 or so distinct CDR3 sequences, roughly 12% found once. General study results and limits: Matched synovial fluid from ankylosing spondylitis patients was reported to be enriched for disease-linked clones. Disease-linked clones proved CD8+ and comparatively uncommon in peripheral blood. In reactive arthritis synovial fluid and blood, some motif variants had been reported before.

Regarding this clonotype: As yet, its antigen is unknown.

Germline V gene lookup returns CDR1 DFQATT and CDR2 SNEGSKA (reference sequence). V lost 6 bases, J lost 12 bases, and 20 bases stayed unmatched. The CDR3 runs 16 residues. The chain combines TRBV20-1 with TRBJ2-1; 10 bases fit TRBD1. The receptor was derived from a male donor with ankylosing spondylitis or in good health (not recorded which). The sequencing sample was made of blood, either unsorted or a sorted T cell fraction (not recorded which). CDR3 sequence reads: CSATTLVDRGTPGQFF. The CDR3, as DNA: TGCAGTGCCACAACGTTGGTGGACAGGGGGACTCCGGGGCAGTTCTTC.